This TCR beta chain was captured by sequencing in a study of identical twins. The study, taken as a whole, reports: An excess of low generation probability was shown by twin-shared out-of-frame alpha sequences. Conclusions leaned on cross-sectional statistical analysis and did not track the same donors over time.

About this clonotype: Its target is not known.

It was template switching that added a universal primer site, and there were unique molecular identifiers on the cDNA. TCRdb recomputed calls from the 5' RACE reads with MiXCR, one row per CDR3 protein. The table shows 230,000 or so distinct CDR3 sequences, with about 8.3% occurring only once. CDR3 size: 12 residues. The V end lost 5 bases, the J end lost 3 bases, and 10 bases lay between the germline ends. Germline CDR1 and CDR2: SQVTM and ANQGSEA. This same sample was also taken into another study, of yellow fever vaccine responses in identical twins.

This TCR derives from a woman between 18 and 30 years old in good health. The chain employs TRBV29-1 and TRBJ2-5; weak D call: TRBD1 (6 bases). Sequencing input: CD8+ T cells sorted from blood. CDR3 residues: CSVRGQEETQYF. For the CDR3, the DNA is TGCAGCGTTCGGGGACAAGAAGAGACCCAGTACTTC.